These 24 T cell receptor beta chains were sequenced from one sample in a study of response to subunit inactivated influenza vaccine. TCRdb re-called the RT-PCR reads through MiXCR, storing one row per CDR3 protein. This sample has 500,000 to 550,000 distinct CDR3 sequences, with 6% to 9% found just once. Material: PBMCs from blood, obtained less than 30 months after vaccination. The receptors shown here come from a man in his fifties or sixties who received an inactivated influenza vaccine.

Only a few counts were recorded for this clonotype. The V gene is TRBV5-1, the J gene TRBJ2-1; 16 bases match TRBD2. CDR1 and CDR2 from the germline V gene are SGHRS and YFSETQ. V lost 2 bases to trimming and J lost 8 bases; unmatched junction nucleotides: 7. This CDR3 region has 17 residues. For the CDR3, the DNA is TGCGCCAGCAGCTTTGGGACTAGCGGGGGGGCCGGGGATGAGCAGTTCTTC. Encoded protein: CASSFGTSGGAGDEQFF.

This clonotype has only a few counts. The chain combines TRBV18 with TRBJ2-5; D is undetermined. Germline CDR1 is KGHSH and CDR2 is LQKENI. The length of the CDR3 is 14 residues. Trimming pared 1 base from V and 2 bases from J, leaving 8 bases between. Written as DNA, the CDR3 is TGTGCCAGCTCACCACTAAGACAACAAGAGACCCAGTACTTC. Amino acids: CASSPLRQQETQYF.

The CDR3 DNA reads TGTGCCTCGGGAGGATTCACAGATACGCAGTATTTT. This gives the protein CASGGFTDTQYF. This rearrangement joins TRBV12-3 or TRBV12-4 to TRBJ2-3, with 7 bases aligning to TRBD2. Trimming removed 11 bases from V and 2 bases from J; junction bases left unmatched: 4. The CDR3 is 12 amino acids.

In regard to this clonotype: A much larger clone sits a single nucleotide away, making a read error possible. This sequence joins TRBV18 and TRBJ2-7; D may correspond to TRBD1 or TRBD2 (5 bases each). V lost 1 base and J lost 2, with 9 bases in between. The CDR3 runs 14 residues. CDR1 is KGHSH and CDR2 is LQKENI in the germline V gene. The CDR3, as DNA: TGTGCCAGCTCACCACGGGGGATAGCCTACGAGCAGTACTTC. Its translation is CASSPRGIAYEQYF.

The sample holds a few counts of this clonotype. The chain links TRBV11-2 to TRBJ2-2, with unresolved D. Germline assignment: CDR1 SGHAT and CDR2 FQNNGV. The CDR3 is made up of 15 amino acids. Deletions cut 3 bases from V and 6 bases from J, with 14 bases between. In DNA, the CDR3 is TGTGCCAGCAGCTTTTATTTGCAGTCCCCCGGGGAGCTGTTTTTT. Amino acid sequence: CASSFYLQSPGELFF. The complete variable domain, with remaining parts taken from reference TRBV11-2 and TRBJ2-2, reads EAGVAQSPRYKIIEKRQSVAFWCNPISGHATLYWYQQILGQGPKLLIQFQNNGVVDDSQLPKDRFSAERLKGVDSTLKIQPAKLEDSAVYLCASSFYLQSPGELFFGEGSRLTVL.

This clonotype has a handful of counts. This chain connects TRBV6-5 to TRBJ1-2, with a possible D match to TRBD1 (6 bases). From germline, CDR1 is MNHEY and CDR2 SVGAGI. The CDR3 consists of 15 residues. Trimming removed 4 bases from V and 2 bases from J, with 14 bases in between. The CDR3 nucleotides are TGTGCCAGCAGTTCAACGACAGGAAGCAACTATGGCTACACCTTC. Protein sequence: CASSSTTGSNYGYTF.

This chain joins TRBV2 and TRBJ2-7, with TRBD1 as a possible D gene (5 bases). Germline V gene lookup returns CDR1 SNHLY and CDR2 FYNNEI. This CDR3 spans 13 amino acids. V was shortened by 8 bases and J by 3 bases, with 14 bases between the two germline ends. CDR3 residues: CASGAPDSYEQYF. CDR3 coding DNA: TGTGCCAGCGGTGCACCCGACAGCTACGAGCAGTACTTC.

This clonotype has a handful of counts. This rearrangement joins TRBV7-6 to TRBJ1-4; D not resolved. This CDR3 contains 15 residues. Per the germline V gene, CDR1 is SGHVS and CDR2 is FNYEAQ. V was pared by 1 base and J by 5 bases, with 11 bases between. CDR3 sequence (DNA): TGTGCCAGCAGCTTAGGTGACGGATCCAATGAAAAACTGTTTTTT. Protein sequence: CASSLGDGSNEKLFF.

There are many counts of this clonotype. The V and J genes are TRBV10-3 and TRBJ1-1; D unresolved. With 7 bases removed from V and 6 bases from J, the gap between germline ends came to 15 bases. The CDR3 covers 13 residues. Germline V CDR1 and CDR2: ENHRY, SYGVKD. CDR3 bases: TGTGCCATCAACCCGACCCCAGGAGCTGAAGCTTTCTTT. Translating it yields CAINPTPGAEAFF.

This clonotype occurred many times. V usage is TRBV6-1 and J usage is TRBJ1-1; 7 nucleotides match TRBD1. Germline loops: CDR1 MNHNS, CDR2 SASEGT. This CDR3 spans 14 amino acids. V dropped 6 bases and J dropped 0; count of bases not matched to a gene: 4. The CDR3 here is CASSQQGLNTEAFF. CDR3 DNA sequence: TGTGCCAGCAGCCAACAGGGGTTGAACACTGAAGCTTTCTTT.

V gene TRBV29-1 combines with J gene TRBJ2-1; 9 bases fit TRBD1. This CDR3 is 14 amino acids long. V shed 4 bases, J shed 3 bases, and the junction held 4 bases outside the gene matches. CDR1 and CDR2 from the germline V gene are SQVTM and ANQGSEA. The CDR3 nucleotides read TGCAGCGTTGGTTACAGGGGGCTCTACAATGAGCAGTTCTTC. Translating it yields CSVGYRGLYNEQFF.

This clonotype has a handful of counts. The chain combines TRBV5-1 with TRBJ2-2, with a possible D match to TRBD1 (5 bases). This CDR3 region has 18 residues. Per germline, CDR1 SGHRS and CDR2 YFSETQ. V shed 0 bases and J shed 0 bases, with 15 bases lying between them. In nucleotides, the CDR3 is TGCGCCAGCAGCTTGGAGGGGCCTTATACAGCGAACACCGGGGAGCTGTTTTTT. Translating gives CASSLEGPYTANTGELFF.

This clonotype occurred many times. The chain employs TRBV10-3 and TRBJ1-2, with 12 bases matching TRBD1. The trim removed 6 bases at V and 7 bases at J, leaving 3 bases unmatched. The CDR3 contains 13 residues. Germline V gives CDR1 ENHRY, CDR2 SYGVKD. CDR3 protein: CAISRDRGPGYTF. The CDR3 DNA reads TGTGCCATCAGCAGGGACAGGGGGCCTGGCTACACCTTC.

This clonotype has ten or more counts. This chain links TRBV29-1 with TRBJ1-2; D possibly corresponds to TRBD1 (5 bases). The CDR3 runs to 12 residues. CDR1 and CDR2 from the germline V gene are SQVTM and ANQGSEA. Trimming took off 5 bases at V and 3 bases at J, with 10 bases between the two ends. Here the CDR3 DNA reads TGCAGCGTTATTATGGGGGACTATGGCTACACCTTC. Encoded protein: CSVIMGDYGYTF.

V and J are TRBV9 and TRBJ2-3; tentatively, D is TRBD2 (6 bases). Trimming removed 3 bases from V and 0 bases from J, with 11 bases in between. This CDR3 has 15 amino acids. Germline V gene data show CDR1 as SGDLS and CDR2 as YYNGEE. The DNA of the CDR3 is TGTGCCAGCAGCGGGGCGGCGGGGAGCACAGATACGCAGTATTTT. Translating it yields CASSGAAGSTDTQYF.

The chain's CDR3 is CSATSGTSTDTQYF. The CDR3 nucleotides are TGCAGTGCTACCTCCGGGACTAGCACAGATACGCAGTATTTT. The chain has TRBV20-1 and TRBJ2-3; a possible D gene is TRBD2 (6 bases). Trimming shortened V by 4 bases and J by 0 bases, and 11 bases separated the two germline ends. The germline gives CDR1 DFQATT, CDR2 SNEGSKA (reference sequence). This CDR3 is built from 14 residues.

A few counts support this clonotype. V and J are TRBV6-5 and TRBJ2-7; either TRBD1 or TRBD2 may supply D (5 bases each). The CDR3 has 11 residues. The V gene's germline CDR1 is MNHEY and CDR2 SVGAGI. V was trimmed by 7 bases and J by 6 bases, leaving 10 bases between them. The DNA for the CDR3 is TGTGCCAGCACTATGGGGGTCGAGCAGTACTTC. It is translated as CASTMGVEQYF.

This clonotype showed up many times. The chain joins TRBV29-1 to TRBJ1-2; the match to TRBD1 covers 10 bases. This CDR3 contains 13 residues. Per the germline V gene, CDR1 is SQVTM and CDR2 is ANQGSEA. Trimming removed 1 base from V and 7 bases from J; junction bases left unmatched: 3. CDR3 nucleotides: TGCAGCGTTGAAGGGACAGGGGGTTCTGGCTACACCTTC. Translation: CSVEGTGGSGYTF.

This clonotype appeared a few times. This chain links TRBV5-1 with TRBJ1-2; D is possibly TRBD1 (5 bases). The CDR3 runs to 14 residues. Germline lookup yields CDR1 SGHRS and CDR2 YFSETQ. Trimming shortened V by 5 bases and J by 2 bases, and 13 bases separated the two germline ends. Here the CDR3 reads CASRAGTGNYGYTF. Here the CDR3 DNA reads TGCGCCAGCAGAGCCGGGACGGGAAACTATGGCTACACCTTC.

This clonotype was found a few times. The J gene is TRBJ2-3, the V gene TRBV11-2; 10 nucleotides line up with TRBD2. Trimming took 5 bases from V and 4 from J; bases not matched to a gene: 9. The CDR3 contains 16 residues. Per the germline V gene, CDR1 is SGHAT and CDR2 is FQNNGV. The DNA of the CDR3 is TGTGCCAGCAGCCCGAGACTAGCGGGTACCGCAGATACGCAGTATTTT. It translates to CASSPRLAGTADTQYF.

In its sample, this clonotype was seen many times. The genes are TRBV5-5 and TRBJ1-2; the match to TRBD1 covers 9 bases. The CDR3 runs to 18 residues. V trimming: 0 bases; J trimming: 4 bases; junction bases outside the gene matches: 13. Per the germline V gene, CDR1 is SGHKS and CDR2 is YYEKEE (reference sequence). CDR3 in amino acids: CASSLVAGTGRESYGYTF. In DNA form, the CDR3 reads TGTGCCAGCAGCTTGGTCGCCGGGACAGGGAGAGAAAGCTATGGCTACACCTTC.

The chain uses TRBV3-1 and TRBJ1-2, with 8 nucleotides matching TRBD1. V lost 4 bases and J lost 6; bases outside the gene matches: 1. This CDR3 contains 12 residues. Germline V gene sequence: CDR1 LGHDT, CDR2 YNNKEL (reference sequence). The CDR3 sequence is CASSPTGDGYTF. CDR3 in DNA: TGTGCCAGCAGCCCGACAGGGGATGGCTACACCTTC.

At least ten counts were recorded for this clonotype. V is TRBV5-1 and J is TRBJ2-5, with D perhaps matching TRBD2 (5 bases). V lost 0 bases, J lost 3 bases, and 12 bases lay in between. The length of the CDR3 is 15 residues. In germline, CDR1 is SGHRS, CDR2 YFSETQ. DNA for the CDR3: TGCGCCAGCAGCTTGGGATCAAGCGGAAAAGAGACCCAGTACTTC. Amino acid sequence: CASSLGSSGKETQYF.

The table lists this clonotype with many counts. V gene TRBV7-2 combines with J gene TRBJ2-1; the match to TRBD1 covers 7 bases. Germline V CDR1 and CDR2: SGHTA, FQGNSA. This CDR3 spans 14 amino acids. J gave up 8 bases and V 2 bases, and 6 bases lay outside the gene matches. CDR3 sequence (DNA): TGTGCCAGCAGCTTATCGAATGACAGGGATGAGCAGTTCTTC. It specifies CASSLSNDRDEQFF.